The clone carrying this T cell receptor (beta chain) was observed once. Its antigen is not identified. Germline lookup yields CDR1 KGHSH and CDR2 LQKENI. V shed 2 bases and J shed 0 bases, with 12 bases lying between them. The CDR3 sequence is 16 residues long. A multiplex PCR was run with 60 Vbeta primers and 13 Jbeta primers. The table came from immunoSEQ multiplex PCR; TCRdb's copy has only in-frame clones and leaves some out. The sample lists some 120,000 clones; 80% to 90% were seen once. This sample was included in a study of cytomegalovirus exposure and HLA in healthy donors. Points from the study as a whole: Because they were indistinguishable, some V segments, including TRBV6-2 and TRBV6-3, were excluded.

The sequence was collected from a male donor in good health and CMV-seropositive. Sequencing used PBMCs. The chain joins TRBV18 to TRBJ2-3, with D possibly being TRBD1 (6 bases). The CDR3 DNA sequence: TGTGCCAGCTCACCAGAGGACAGTCCTAGCACAGATACGCAGTATTTT. Translated: CASSPEDSPSTDTQYF.